This paragraph reports one T cell receptor (beta chain). As yet, its antigen is unknown. This record comes from a study of cytomegalovirus exposure and HLA in healthy donors. Study-level points and caveats: A later analysis found TCR association rates differed by HLA locus, highest for DRB1 and lowest for HLA-C.

CDR1 and CDR2 from the germline V gene are SEHNR and FQNEAQ (reference sequence). After removal of 0 bases from V and 4 bases from J, the junction contained 9 bases not matched to a gene. The CDR3 runs to 17 residues. Healthy bone marrow donors formed the donor group. PCR used 60 Vbeta primers and 13 Jbeta primers. Profiled with immunoSEQ multiplex PCR; TCRdb holds only in-frame clones, not every one. The sample includes 160,000 or so clones, around 80% seen only once; the top ten take roughly 5%. This receptor was taken from a man in his forties or fifties in good health and CMV-seronegative. This chain joins TRBV7-9 and TRBJ2-7; the match to TRBD2 covers 10 bases. The material sequenced was PBMCs. CDR3 residues: CASSLAETSGVQYEQYF. The CDR3 coding sequence is TGTGCCAGCAGCTTAGCGGAAACTAGCGGGGTACAGTACGAGCAGTACTTC.